Listed here are 10 T cell receptor beta chains from one sample, sequenced in a study of tumor and adjacent non-tumor tissue in lung cancer. RNA was extracted from bulk tissue without any cell sorting. Distant lung tissue was collected more than 3 cm away from the tumor edge. The library came from three nested PCR rounds adapted from ARM-PCR protocols. One entry per CDR3 protein results from TCRdb running MiXCR on the multiplex PCR reads. The table includes around 76,000 distinct CDR3 sequences, less than 85% detected once. The sample consisted of distant non-tumor lung tissue. The receptors originated from a man aged 70 or older with non-small cell lung cancer.

This clonotype has a single count. The final CDR3 position lacks the conserved phenylalanine or tryptophan, pointing to a likely read error. The chain is built from TRBV11-2 and TRBJ2-7, with D perhaps assigned TRBD1 or TRBD2 (5 bases each). Deletions cut 5 bases from V and 2 bases from J, with 13 bases between. CDR1 is SGHAT, CDR2 FQNNGV, per germline. The CDR3 has 14 amino acids. Here the CDR3 reads CASSRSGGTYEQYL. The DNA of the CDR3 is TGTGCCAGCAGCCGAAGTGGGGGAACCTACGAGCAGTACTTA.

As concerns this clonotype: Without the conserved terminal phenylalanine or tryptophan, this CDR3 likely stems from a read error. The genes are TRBV11-3 and TRBJ2-3, with D perhaps matching TRBD2 (5 bases). Trimming cost V 7 bases and J 1 base, with 15 bases left between them. CDR3 length equals 15 residues. From germline, CDR1 is SGHNT and CDR2 YENEEA. Here the CDR3 reads CASTRREVGTDTQYY. CDR3 bases: TGTGCCAGCACCCGTCGGGAAGTTGGCACAGATACGCAGTATTAT.

The count of this clonotype is one. Compared with germline, one end of the junction differs, possibly owing to a read error. The V gene is TRBV29-1, the J gene TRBJ1-5, with D maybe TRBD1 (5 bases). This CDR3 is built from 13 residues. Germline V gives CDR1 SQVTM, CDR2 ANQGSEA. The CDR3 here is CRVEEGLRRPQHF. The CDR3 coding sequence is TGCAGGGTTGAAGAGGGGCTACGTCGGCCCCAGCATTTT.

This clonotype appeared many times. The V call is TRBV5-1, the J call TRBJ2-7, with no clear D. The CDR3 spans 14 residues. Germline-derived CDR1 and CDR2 are SGHRS and YFSETQ. With 0 bases removed from V and 2 bases from J, the gap between germline ends came to 9 bases. In nucleotides, the CDR3 is TGCGCCAGCAGCTTGGACAGCGATACCTACGAGCAGTACTTC. This gives the protein CASSLDSDTYEQYF.

V usage is TRBV2 and J usage is TRBJ2-1, with 9 bases lining up with TRBD2. The CDR3 sequence is 17 residues long. In germline, CDR1 is SNHLY, CDR2 FYNNEI. The CDR3 protein is CVRERLAELVLYIEQFF. The DNA of the CDR3 is TGTGTCAGGGAGAGACTAGCGGAGCTTGTCCTATACATTGAACAGTTCTTC.

On this clonotype: At one end the junction does not follow the germline gene, possibly because of a read error. The chain links TRBV6-1 to TRBJ1-1; unclear D gene. CDR1 is MNHNS, CDR2 SASEGT, per germline. There are 13 residues in the CDR3. CDR3 nucleotides: TGTGCCAGCAGTGCTATAGGGTCGGCTGAACCTTTCTTT. The encoded protein is CASSAIGSAEPFF.

Ten or more counts support this clonotype. A much more abundant neighbour one base away suggests this may be a read error. The chain couples TRBV4-2 to TRBJ1-1; no definite D call. CDR3 length: 9 amino acids. Per the germline V gene, CDR1 is LGHNA and CDR2 is YNFKEQ. The CDR3 sequence is CASSRSILF. As DNA, the CDR3 is TGTGCCAGCAGCCGCTCTATTCTCTTT.

About this clonotype itself: The CDR3 end shows no conserved phenylalanine or tryptophan, and so a read error is likely. CDR3 in amino acids: CASSPPGQGLMNTGELFI. In DNA, the CDR3 is TGTGCCAGCAGCCCACCGGGACAGGGTTTGATGAACACCGGGGAACTGTTTATT. The rearrangement links TRBV5-4 to TRBJ2-2; the match to TRBD1 covers 9 bases. CDR1 and CDR2 (germline): SGHNT, YYREEE (reference sequence). The CDR3 is made up of 18 amino acids.

Of note for this clonotype: A junction boundary mismatches the germline segment, possibly from a read error. The gene calls are TRBV29-1 and TRBJ1-2; D unclear. Looked up from germline, CDR1 is SQVTM and CDR2 is ANQGSEA. CDR3 length equals 16 residues. The CDR3 region has the DNA TGCTGCGTTGTCCCCTGTCAATCCTCGGGAGAAGACGGCTACACCTTC. Translating gives CCVVPCQSSGEDGYTF.

On this clonotype: This may be a read error, as it is one base from a much larger clone. This chain uses TRBV20-1 with TRBJ1-2; 10 bases fit TRBD1. This CDR3 contains 14 residues. V was pared by 1 base and J by 7 bases, with 6 bases of the junction left unmatched. Germline assignment: CDR1 DFQATT and CDR2 SNEGSKA (reference sequence). The CDR3 loop is CSARVGQGEGGYTF. CDR3 bases: TGCAGTGCTAGAGTTGGACAGGGGGAGGGTGGCTACACCTTC.